Below are 29 T cell receptor beta chains sequenced from a single sample in a study of regulatory dendritic cells for organ transplantation. Using immunoSEQ multiplex PCR, the repertoire was profiled, and TCRdb retains in-frame clones only, with some absent. The table has some 29,000 clones, over 75% seen once. Specimen: memory CD4+ T cells from blood. Noted subset: CD45RO+ memory T cells. These receptors originate from a human donor in good health.

J is TRBJ2-1 and V is TRBV6-5; D remains ambiguous. This CDR3 spans 14 amino acids. V was cut by 5 bases and J by 8 bases, with 16 bases left in between. Germline CDR1 is MNHEY and CDR2 is SVGAGI. CDR3 in DNA: TGTGCCAGCAGTCCGTGGACGGGCCTAGATGAGCAGTTCTTC. Its protein product is CASSPWTGLDEQFF.

This clone occurred once. The chain links TRBV14 to TRBJ2-4, with D uncertain. Germline CDR1 and CDR2: SGHDN and FVKESK. V dropped 0 bases and J dropped 15 bases, with 12 bases sitting between them. The CDR3 covers 12 residues. CDR3 sequence (DNA): TGTGCCAGCAGCCAAGAGCAGTGGGGTTTGTACTTC. Its protein is CASSQEQWGLYF.

The rearrangement uses TRBV2 and TRBJ1-2; D gene uncertain. This CDR3 has 16 residues. V lost 7 bases to trimming and J lost 8 bases, with 26 bases between them. CDR1 and CDR2 (germline): SNHLY, FYNNEI. The CDR3 nucleotides are TGTGCCAGCATAAGGACCCCGAATTCAAGAGTAGAGGGCTACACCTTC. Its translation: CASIRTPNSRVEGYTF.

A single count supports this clone. V and J are TRBV27 and TRBJ1-4; possibly TRBD1 for D (6 bases). Germline CDR1 is MNHEY and CDR2 is SMNVEV (reference sequence). The germline V and J ends were trimmed by 6 bases and 5 bases, with 16 bases remaining between them. This CDR3 is 15 amino acids long. CDR3 nucleotide sequence: TGTGCCAGCAGCAGACGACAGGACCCAAATGAAAAACTGTTTTTT. This gives the protein CASSRRQDPNEKLFF.

This sequence joins TRBV19 and TRBJ2-7, with D perhaps TRBD1 (5 bases). The CDR3 is 15 residues long. V was cut by 2 bases and J by 7 bases, with 18 bases left in between. CDR1 and CDR2 (germline): LNHDA, SQIVND (reference sequence). CDR3 DNA: TGTGCCAGTAGTATACAGGGTGGTGATGTGAGAGAGCAGTACTTC. This sequence encodes CASSIQGGDVREQYF.

The chain is built from TRBV20-1 and TRBJ2-7; D not certain. Per germline, CDR1 DFQATT and CDR2 SNEGSKA (reference sequence). The V and J ends lost 5 bases and 6 bases respectively, with 8 bases between them. This CDR3 contains 10 residues. The CDR3 here is CSASRGEQYF. The CDR3 bases are TGCAGTGCTTCAAGAGGCGAGCAGTACTTC.

As regards this clone: At one boundary the junction diverges from the germline segment, which might be a read error. V and J are TRBV7-7 and TRBJ2-2; 13 nucleotides match TRBD2. Germline V gene data show CDR1 as SSHAT and CDR2 as FNYEAQ (reference sequence). This CDR3 spans 19 amino acids. Here the CDR3 DNA reads TGTGCTAGCAGCCCCCTCGGGACTAGCGGGGAGGTGAACACCGGGGAGCTGTTTTTT. Translated: CASSPLGTSGEVNTGELFF.

The chain uses TRBV28 and TRBJ2-1; D is perhaps TRBD1 (7 bases). The CDR3 loop spans 15 amino acids. Germline V lookup: CDR1 MDHEN, CDR2 SYDVKM. V was trimmed by 5 bases and J by 4 bases, leaving 15 bases between them. The CDR3 DNA follows: TGTGCCAGCAGTGGAGGAGGGGGCAGATACAATGAGCAGTTCTTC. Residues: CASSGGGGRYNEQFF.

V usage is TRBV30 and J usage is TRBJ2-1; D is undetermined. The CDR3 extends over 13 amino acids. Trimming pared 1 base from V and 8 bases from J, leaving 12 bases between. Germline CDR1 reads GTSNPN; CDR2 reads SVGIG (reference sequence). CDR3 residues: CAWSESGFDEQFF. In DNA form, the CDR3 reads TGTGCCTGGAGTGAGTCCGGTTTTGATGAGCAGTTCTTC.

This sequence joins TRBV27 and TRBJ2-4, with 8 bases lining up with TRBD2. This CDR3 is built from 15 residues. Trimming took 5 bases from V and 0 from J; bases not matched to a gene: 3. The germline gives CDR1 MNHEY, CDR2 SMNVEV (reference sequence). The CDR3 DNA sequence: TGTGCCAGCAGTCTTAGCGGGGTAGCCAAAAACATTCAGTACTTC. Translated, it gives CASSLSGVAKNIQYF.

The chain uses TRBV15 and TRBJ2-5; possibly TRBD1 or TRBD2 for D (5 bases each). V was clipped by 4 bases and J by 6 bases, with 21 bases between them. Germline CDR1 and CDR2: LNHNV and YYDKDF (reference sequence). The CDR3 loop spans 16 amino acids. The CDR3 DNA is TGTGCCACCAGCACAAGCAGCCCCGCAGGGACGAAGACCCAGTACTTC. Translation gives CATSTSSPAGTKTQYF.

This clone came up once. DNA of the CDR3: TGCGCCAGCAGCCCCGGGACAGGGGGTCGCGAAAAACTGTTTTTT. It yields the protein CASSPGTGGREKLFF. The rearrangement uses TRBV5-1 and TRBJ1-4, with 11 positions matching TRBD1. CDR3 length equals 15 residues. CDR1 is SGHRS and CDR2 is YFSETQ in the germline V gene. V was pared by 4 bases and J by 8 bases, with 7 bases of the junction left unmatched.

The chain has TRBV27 and TRBJ2-1; D gene ambiguous. CDR1 is MNHEY and CDR2 is SMNVEV in the germline V gene (reference sequence). V gave up 2 bases and J gave up 3 bases, with 14 bases separating them. The CDR3 runs to 16 residues. CDR3 bases: TGTGCCAGCAGTTTACGACCACCCTATAACTACAATGAGCAGTTCTTC. Protein: CASSLRPPYNYNEQFF.

The chain couples TRBV30 to TRBJ1-1; D gene unclear. The CDR3 has 11 amino acids. Germline-derived CDR1 and CDR2 are GTSNPN and SVGIG (reference sequence). V dropped 6 bases and J dropped 0 bases, with 5 bases sitting between them. The CDR3 DNA reads TGTGCCTGTAGTATGAACACTGAAGCTTTCTTT. This sequence encodes CACSMNTEAFF.

This clone counts as medium-sized (0.01 to 0.1%). The gene calls are TRBV4-2 and TRBJ2-1, with D unresolved. The germline CDR1 and CDR2 sequences are LGHNA and YNFKEQ. The CDR3 sequence is 15 residues long. V was pared by 4 bases and J by 2 bases, with 12 bases between. The DNA for the CDR3 is TGTGCCAGCAGCCCAACTGAGCTGGCCTACAATGAGCAGTTCTTC. Its translation: CASSPTELAYNEQFF.

The CDR3 DNA reads as TGTGCCAGTAGGAGAGAAGAAGCTTTCTTT. This encodes CASRREEAFF. This chain joins TRBV19 and TRBJ1-1; unclear D gene. Germline CDR1 LNHDA, CDR2 SQIVND (reference sequence). This CDR3 has 10 amino acids. V shed 6 bases and J shed 8 bases, with 7 bases lying between them. Looking up the rest from reference TRBV19 and TRBJ1-1 gives the full variable domain: DGGITQSPKYLFRKEGQNVTLSCEQNLNHDAMYWYRQDPGQGLRLIYYSQIVNDFQKGDIAEGYSVSREKKESFPLTVTSAQKNPTAFYLCASRREEAFFGQGTRLTVV.

The CDR3: CASSPDPNTEAFF. DNA for the CDR3: TGTGCCAGCAGTCCAGATCCGAACACTGAAGCTTTCTTT. The rearrangement joins TRBV5-4 to TRBJ1-1; D gene unclear. The CDR3 consists of 13 residues. Between the trimmed V and J ends, which lost 5 bases and 1 base, there was a span of 9 bases. Germline assignment: CDR1 SGHNT and CDR2 YYREEE (reference sequence).

V is TRBV7-3 and J is TRBJ2-5; 10 nucleotides match TRBD1. V gave up 4 bases and J gave up 7 bases; unmatched junction bases: 9. Looked up from germline, CDR1 is SGHTA and CDR2 is FQGTGA. The CDR3 spans 15 residues. The CDR3, as DNA: TGTGCCAGCAGCTCGGGCGGGACAGGGGCTTTGACCCAGTACTTC. This translates into CASSSGGTGALTQYF.

V is TRBV9 and J is TRBJ1-1, with D possibly matching TRBD1 (5 bases). Trimming removed 2 bases at V and 2 bases at J, with 7 bases between. Germline CDR1 reads SGDLS; CDR2 reads YYNGEE. The length of the CDR3 is 13 residues. The CDR3 coding sequence is TGTGCCAGCAGCGTGGGGCGAAACACTGAAGCTTTCTTT. Its protein product is CASSVGRNTEAFF.

This clone has only a few counts. The chain joins TRBV19 to TRBJ1-1; the match to TRBD1 covers 7 bases. Germline trimming cut 2 bases from V and 5 bases from J; bases unmatched to any gene: 5. Germline loops: CDR1 LNHDA, CDR2 SQIVND (reference sequence). This CDR3 has 14 amino acids. CDR3 region: CASSITGEVTEAFF. In DNA, the CDR3 is TGTGCCAGTAGTATAACAGGGGAGGTGACTGAAGCTTTCTTT.

Only one count was recorded for this clone. The V and J genes are TRBV30 and TRBJ2-3; D call uncertain. This CDR3 contains 15 residues. V was trimmed by 0 bases and J by 1 base, leaving 11 bases between them. The germline CDR1 and CDR2 sequences are GTSNPN and SVGIG (reference sequence). The CDR3 sequence: CAWSVSDRGTDTQYF. CDR3 DNA sequence: TGTGCCTGGAGTGTATCGGACCGGGGCACAGATACGCAGTATTTT.

The gene calls are TRBV4-3 and TRBJ2-3, with 12 bases identical to TRBD2. Germline V gene sequence: CDR1 LGHNA, CDR2 YSLEER. The junction had 6 bases not matched to a gene; V was cut back by 1 base and J by 4 bases. This CDR3 has 17 residues. The CDR3 loop reads CASSQATSGSNSDTQYF. In nucleotides, the CDR3 is TGCGCCAGCAGCCAAGCGACTAGCGGGAGTAACTCAGATACGCAGTATTTT.

The chain carries TRBV18 and TRBJ1-1; TRBD1 matches at 9 bases. The CDR3 has 15 amino acids. Germline lookup yields CDR1 KGHSH and CDR2 LQKENI. J was trimmed by 4 bases and V by 2 bases; bases with no gene match: 5. The DNA for the CDR3 is TGTGCCAGCTCACCAGGGGACAGGGCCACCACTGAAGCTTTCTTT. This translates into CASSPGDRATTEAFF.

The chain uses TRBV20-1 and TRBJ1-1; D unclear. V lost 2 bases to trimming and J lost 6 bases, with 7 bases between them. Per the germline V gene, CDR1 is DFQATT and CDR2 is SNEGSKA (reference sequence). The CDR3 is 11 residues long. CDR3 bases: TGCAGTGCTAGATTACAACCTGAAGCTTTCTTT. It codes for CSARLQPEAFF.

V gene TRBV5-1 combines with J gene TRBJ2-3; unclear D gene. Germline-derived CDR1 and CDR2 are SGHRS and YFSETQ. The CDR3 is made up of 18 amino acids. V was trimmed by 0 bases and J by 1 base, leaving 18 bases between them. The chain's CDR3 is CASSLEAVTPGRTDTQYF. CDR3 nucleotide sequence: TGCGCCAGCAGCTTGGAGGCGGTTACCCCCGGTCGCACAGATACGCAGTATTTT.

CDR3 residues: CASSVGQGVDTQYF. The CDR3 nucleotides are TGTGCCAGCAGCGTAGGACAGGGCGTAGATACGCAGTATTTT. V gene TRBV9 combines with J gene TRBJ2-3; 7 bases fit TRBD1. Trimming took 0 bases from V and 5 from J; bases not matched to a gene: 3. The CDR3 is made up of 14 amino acids. The germline V gene has CDR1 SGDLS and CDR2 YYNGEE.

As regards this clone: The same CDR3 is also encoded by other DNA sequences in this sample. The rearrangement links TRBV7-2 to TRBJ2-5; 9 bases line up with TRBD2. Trimming removed 1 base from V and 5 bases from J; junction bases left unmatched: 5. The germline CDR1 and CDR2 sequences are SGHTA and FQGNSA. The CDR3 is made up of 15 amino acids. Written as DNA, the CDR3 is TGTGCCAGCAGCTTAGACGGGCGGGGGGGGGAGACCCAGTACTTC. Translated: CASSLDGRGGETQYF. The full variable domain, rest sourced from reference TRBV7-2 and TRBJ2-5, is GAGVSQSPSNKVTEKGKDVELRCDPISGHTALYWYRQSLGQGLEFLIYFQGNSAPDKSGLPSDRFSAERTGGSVSTLTIQRTQQEDSAVYLCASSLDGRGGETQYFGPGTRLLVL.

The chain employs TRBV9 and TRBJ2-5, with 7 bases identical to TRBD1. The J segment lost 1 base and the V segment lost 2 bases, leaving 5 bases of the junction unmatched. The CDR3 consists of 15 residues. Germline-derived CDR1 and CDR2 are SGDLS and YYNGEE. CDR3 bases: TGTGCCAGCAGCGTGAACTGGGACAGCCAAGAGACCCAGTACTTC. Translated, it gives CASSVNWDSQETQYF.

This clone has more than one count but fewer than ten. CDR3 protein: CASSSQGVSYNEQFF. The CDR3 nucleotides are TGTGCCAGCAGTTCCCAGGGAGTAAGCTACAATGAGCAGTTCTTC. This chain joins TRBV6-6 and TRBJ2-1; the D gene could be TRBD1 or TRBD2 (5 bases each). V dropped 4 bases and J dropped 3 bases, with 13 bases sitting between them. CDR1 and CDR2 (germline): MNHNY, SVGAGI (reference sequence). This CDR3 has 15 residues.